These 5 T cell receptor beta chains were sequenced from one sample in a study of PD-1 blockade in mismatch repair-deficient tumors. Time point indicated: approximately 11-day in vitro stimulation with candidate neoantigen peptide 4. Which antigens these TCRs recognize remains unknown. Only in-frame clones appear in the TCRdb table, and some are missing; sequencing was by immunoSEQ multiplex PCR. The table has about 14,000 clones, around four fifths seen once. The source material was cells cultured in vitro, sampled from a patient treated with pembrolizumab. Receptors originate from an adult with mismatch repair-deficient cancer.

The chain links TRBV11-2 to TRBJ2-7; a possible D gene is TRBD1 (7 bases). Germline CDR1 SGHAT, CDR2 FQNNGV. V lost 9 bases and J lost 6, with 18 bases in between. This CDR3 comprises 13 residues. The CDR3 DNA reads TGTGCCAGTACCCAGGGGGGCTTAATCGAGCAGTACTTC. Its protein product is CASTQGGLIEQYF.

The chain employs TRBV27 and TRBJ1-1; D call uncertain. Germline V gives CDR1 MNHEY, CDR2 SMNVEV (reference sequence). Trimming pared 6 bases from V and 3 bases from J, leaving 11 bases between. CDR3 length equals 13 residues. CDR3 protein: CASRGGAHTEAFF. The DNA of the CDR3 is TGTGCCAGCAGAGGCGGAGCCCACACTGAAGCTTTCTTT.

J is TRBJ2-7 and V is TRBV7-9; maybe TRBD2 (6 bases). The CDR3 is 13 residues long. V lost 8 bases and J lost 2, with 13 bases in between. Looked up from germline, CDR1 is SEHNR and CDR2 is FQNEAQ (reference sequence). CDR3 sequence: CASGQDYPYEQYF. In nucleotides, the CDR3 is TGTGCCAGCGGCCAGGACTATCCCTACGAGCAGTACTTC.

This chain uses TRBV5-4 with TRBJ2-7, with D perhaps TRBD2 (5 bases). The CDR3 runs 12 residues. CDR1 SGHNT and CDR2 YYREEE come from the germline V gene (reference sequence). Trimming pared 0 bases from V and 8 bases from J, leaving 9 bases between. The CDR3 DNA sequence: TGTGCCAGCAGCTTGGTAGGGAGTAAGCAGTACTTC. Translated: CASSLVGSKQYF.

This sequence joins TRBV15 and TRBJ2-7; TRBD2 is a possible D gene (6 bases). The CDR3 has 13 amino acids. Germline CDR1 is LNHNV and CDR2 is YYDKDF (reference sequence). Trimming cost V 1 base and J 9 bases, with 13 bases left between them. The CDR3 DNA sequence: TGTGCCACCAGCAGAGCCTTAGGGGAGGTGCAGTACTTC. Its protein is CATSRALGEVQYF.